This T cell receptor (beta chain) was sequenced in a study of shared T cell receptors in the human thymus. Assay: immunoSEQ multiplex PCR; the TCRdb copy retains only in-frame clones and omits some. Among approximately 760,000 clones, 80% to 90% were seen once, and the ten largest hold 0.0095% to 0.011%. The data also belong to a second study, concerning human thymus T cells. From that study: Repertoires from thymus and blood appeared to show biased V and J gene usage. Related research described strongly overlapping thymic repertoires in unrelated people.

The sequencing sample was made of thymocytes. This receptor was taken from a girl in the first two years of life with a congenital heart defect.

The CDR3 region is CASSEWSLQETQYF. CDR3 sequence (DNA): TGTGCCAGCAGTGAGTGGAGTCTCCAAGAGACCCAGTACTTC. This chain uses TRBV2 with TRBJ2-5; D not resolved. From germline, CDR1 is SNHLY and CDR2 FYNNEI. Trimming removed 3 bases at V and 1 base at J, with 9 bases between. The CDR3 spans 14 residues.